One TCR beta chain is described in this entry. Its cognate antigen is unknown. Trimming cost V 7 bases and J 4 bases, with 10 bases left between them. Germline-derived CDR1 and CDR2 are DFQATT and SNEGSKA (reference sequence). This CDR3 has 12 residues. This specimen belongs to a study of T cell repertoires in cytomegalovirus infection. TCRdb re-called the reads with MiXCR, one entry per CDR3 protein. This table has about 570,000 distinct CDR3 sequences, under 45% appearing once. This TCR was sampled from a human donor in good health (CMV status not recorded). Some clones in this sample may be carry-over from other donors' samples. The chain links TRBV20-1 to TRBJ1-4, with unresolved D. This specimen consisted of cultured PBMCs, obtained from culture after CMV antigen stimulation. The CDR3 nucleotides read TGCAGTGTCGGCAGGCGTAATGAAAAACTGTTTTTT. This sequence encodes CSVGRRNEKLFF.